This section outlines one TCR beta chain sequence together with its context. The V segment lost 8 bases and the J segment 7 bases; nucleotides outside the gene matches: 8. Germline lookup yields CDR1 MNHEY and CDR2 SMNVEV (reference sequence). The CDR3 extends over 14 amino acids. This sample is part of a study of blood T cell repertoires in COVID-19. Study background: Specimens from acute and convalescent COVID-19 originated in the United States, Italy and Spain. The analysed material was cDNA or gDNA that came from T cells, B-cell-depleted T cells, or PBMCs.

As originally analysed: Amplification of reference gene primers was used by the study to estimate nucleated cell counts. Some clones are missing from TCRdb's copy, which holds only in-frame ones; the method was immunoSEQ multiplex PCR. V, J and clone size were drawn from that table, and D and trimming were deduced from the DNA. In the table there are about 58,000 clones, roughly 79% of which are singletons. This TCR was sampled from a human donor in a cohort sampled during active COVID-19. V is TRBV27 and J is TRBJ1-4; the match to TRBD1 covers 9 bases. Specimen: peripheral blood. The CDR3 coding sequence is TGTGCCAGCGGCTACAGGGGGCAGGGTGAAAAACTGTTTTTT. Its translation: CASGYRGQGEKLFF.